This T cell receptor beta chain was sequenced during a study of T-cell memory formation after mild COVID-19. The study's findings and limits: Pre-infection memory showed some responding clones, and this suggested that cross-reactive memory joined.

Using constant-segment primers, 5'RACE produced TCR alpha and TCR beta cDNA libraries carrying sample barcodes and UMIs. TCRdb passed the 5' RACE reads through MiXCR, listing each CDR3 protein once. The top ten clones hold about 20% of a sample with about 350,000 distinct CDR3 sequences, approximately 13% of them seen once. Germline CDR1 and CDR2: MNHEY and SMNVEV (reference sequence). The CDR3 is made up of 15 amino acids. The V and J ends lost 5 bases and 4 bases, in that order; junction bases with no gene match: 9. The sample holds one count of this clonotype. Its antigen is currently unknown. This receptor was taken from a man aged 18 to 30 who had mild COVID-19 (a few samples of this study predate the infection). Cell type and time point are not known. This rearrangement joins TRBV27 to TRBJ2-7; 9 bases align to TRBD1. The sample taken for sequencing was PBMCs or a T cell subset sorted from them (not recorded which). CDR3 sequence: CASSRTGQGLYEQYV. The CDR3 DNA reads TGTGCCAGCAGTCGAACGGGACAGGGTTTATACGAGCAGTACGTC.